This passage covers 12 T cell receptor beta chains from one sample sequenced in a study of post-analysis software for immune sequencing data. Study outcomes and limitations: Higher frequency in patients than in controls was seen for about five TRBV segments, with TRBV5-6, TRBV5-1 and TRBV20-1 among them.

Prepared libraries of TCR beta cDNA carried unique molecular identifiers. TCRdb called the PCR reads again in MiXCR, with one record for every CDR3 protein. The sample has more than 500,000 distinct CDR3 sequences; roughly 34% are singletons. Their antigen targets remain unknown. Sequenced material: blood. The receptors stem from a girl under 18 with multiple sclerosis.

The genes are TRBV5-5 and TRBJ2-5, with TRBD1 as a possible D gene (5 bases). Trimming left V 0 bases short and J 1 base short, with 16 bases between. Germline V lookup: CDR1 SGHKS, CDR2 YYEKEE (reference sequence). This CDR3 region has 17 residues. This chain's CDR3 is CASSLGEQESPQETQYF. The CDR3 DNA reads TGTGCCAGCAGCTTGGGGGAACAGGAATCACCCCAAGAGACCCAGTACTTC. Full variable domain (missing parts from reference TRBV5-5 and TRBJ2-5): DAGVTQSPTHLIKTRGQQVTLRCSPISGHKSVSWYQQVLGQGPQFIFQYYEKEERGRGNFPDRFSARQFPNYSSELNVNALLLGDSALYLCASSLGEQESPQETQYFGPGTRLLVL.

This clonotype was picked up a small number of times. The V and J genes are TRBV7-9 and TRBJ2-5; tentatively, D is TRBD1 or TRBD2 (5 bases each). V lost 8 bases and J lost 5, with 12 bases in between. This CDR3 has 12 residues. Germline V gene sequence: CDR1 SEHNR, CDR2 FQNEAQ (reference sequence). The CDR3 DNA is TGTGCCAGCTCCTGGGGGACGGAGACCCAGTACTTC. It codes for CASSWGTETQYF.

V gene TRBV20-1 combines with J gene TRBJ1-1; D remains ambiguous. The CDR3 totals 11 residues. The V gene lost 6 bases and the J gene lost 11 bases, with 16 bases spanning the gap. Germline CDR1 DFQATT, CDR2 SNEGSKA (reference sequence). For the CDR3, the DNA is TGCAGTGCCCCGCTTTTGAGAGAGGCTTTCTTT. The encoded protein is CSAPLLREAFF.

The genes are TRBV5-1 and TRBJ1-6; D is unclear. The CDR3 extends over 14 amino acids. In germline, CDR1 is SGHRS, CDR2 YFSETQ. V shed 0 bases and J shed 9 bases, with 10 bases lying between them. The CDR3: CASSLERTASPLHF. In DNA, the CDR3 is TGCGCCAGCAGCTTGGAAAGGACTGCTTCACCCCTCCACTTT.

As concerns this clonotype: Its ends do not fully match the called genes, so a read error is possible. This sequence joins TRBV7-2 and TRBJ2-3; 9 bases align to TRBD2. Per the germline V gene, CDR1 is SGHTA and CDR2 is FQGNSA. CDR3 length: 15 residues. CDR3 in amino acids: CASSLSGGSTDTRYF. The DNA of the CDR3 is TGTGCCAGCAGCTTAAGCGGGGGGTCCACAGATACGCGGTATTTT.

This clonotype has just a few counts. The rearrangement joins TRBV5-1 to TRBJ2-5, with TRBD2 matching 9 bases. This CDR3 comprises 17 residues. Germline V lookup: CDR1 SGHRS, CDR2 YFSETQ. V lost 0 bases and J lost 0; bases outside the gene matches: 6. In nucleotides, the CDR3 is TGCGCCAGCAGCTTGGCTCTGCGGGGGGGATACCAAGAGACCCAGTACTTC. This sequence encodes CASSLALRGGYQETQYF.

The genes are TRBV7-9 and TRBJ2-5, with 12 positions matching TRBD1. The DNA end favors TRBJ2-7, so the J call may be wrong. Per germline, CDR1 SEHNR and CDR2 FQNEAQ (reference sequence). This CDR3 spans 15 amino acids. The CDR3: CASSFPGTGGGEQYF. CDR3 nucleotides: TGTGCCAGCAGCTTCCCCGGGACAGGGGGCGGCGAGCAGTACTTC.

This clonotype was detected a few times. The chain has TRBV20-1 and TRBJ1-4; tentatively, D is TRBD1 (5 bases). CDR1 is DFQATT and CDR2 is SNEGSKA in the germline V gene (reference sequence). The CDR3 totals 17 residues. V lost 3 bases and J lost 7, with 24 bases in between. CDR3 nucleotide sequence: TGCAGTGCTAGGGTTGCGCGCGGGGCGCGGGTATCTGAAAAACTGTTTTTT. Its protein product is CSARVARGARVSEKLFF.

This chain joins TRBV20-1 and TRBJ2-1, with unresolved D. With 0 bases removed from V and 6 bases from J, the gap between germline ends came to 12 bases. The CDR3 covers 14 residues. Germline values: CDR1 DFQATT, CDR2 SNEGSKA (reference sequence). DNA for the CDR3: TGCAGTGCTAGAGATTTTGTTACATTCAATGAGCAGTTCTTC. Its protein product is CSARDFVTFNEQFF.

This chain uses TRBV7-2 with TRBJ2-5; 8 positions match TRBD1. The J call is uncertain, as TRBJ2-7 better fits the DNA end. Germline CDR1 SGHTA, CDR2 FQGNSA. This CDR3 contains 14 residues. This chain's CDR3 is CASSRRTGPYEQYF. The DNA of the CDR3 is TGTGCCAGCAGCCGTAGGACAGGGCCCTACGAGCAGTACTTC.

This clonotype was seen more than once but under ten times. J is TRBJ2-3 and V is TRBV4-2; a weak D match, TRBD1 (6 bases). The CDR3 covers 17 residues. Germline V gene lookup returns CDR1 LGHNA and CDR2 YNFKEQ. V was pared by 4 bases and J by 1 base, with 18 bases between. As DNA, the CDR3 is TGTGCCAGCAGCCCCGGATTATCGGACAGACGCACAGATACGCAGTATTTT. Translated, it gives CASSPGLSDRRTDTQYF.

The CDR3 nucleotides read TGTGCCACCAGTGATCCCAGGGACAGGGGATCCGCTAGCACAGATACGCAGTATTTT. Its translation: CATSDPRDRGSASTDTQYF. The chain combines TRBV24-1 with TRBJ2-3, with TRBD1 matching over 10 bases. Germline assignment: CDR1 KGHDR and CDR2 SFDVKD. The J segment lost 0 bases and the V segment lost 3 bases, leaving 11 bases of the junction unmatched. This CDR3 has 19 amino acids.